Listed below are T cell receptor beta chains from one sample, sequenced in a study of T-cell reconstitution after alpha-beta-depleted transplantation in children. TCRdb recomputed calls from the PCR reads with MiXCR, one row per CDR3 protein. Among about 640,000 distinct CDR3 sequences, approximately 16% were seen once, and the ten largest hold approximately 1%. This sample comprised PBMCs from the stem cell graft donor, obtained from the stem cell graft. These receptors all stem from a human donor who donated a stem cell graft to a child with acute myeloid leukemia. The conserved cysteine and the conserved F or W are not part of the CDR3 here. Some rows have no size entry. The others give once, few or many, or a class for an expanded clone.

length: 12
size: .
V: TRBV6-1
CDR3: ASSAGQEGAGYT

length: 13
size: few
V: TRBV9
CDR3: ASSVGRTYNSPLH

length: 10
size: few
V: TRBV7-9
CDR3: ATGGSNQPQH

length: 13
size: .
V: TRBV7-2
CDR3: ASSSGGRTSNEQF

length: 11
size: many
V: TRBV20-1
CDR3: SAREPGYQPQH

length: 12
size: many
V: TRBV6-5
CDR3: ASSYGTYNSPLH

length: 14
size: few
V: TRBV20-1
CDR3: SAERTPGQLQETQY

length: 11
size: .
V: TRBV6-2/TRBV6-3
CDR3: ASSTDFQETQY

length: 14
size: once
V: TRBV18
CDR3: ASSQQRGLNTGELF

length: 15
size: many
V: TRBV20-1
CDR3: SAREPRITGRDYGYT

length: 13
size: many
V: TRBV20-1
CDR3: SARKQGSLNTEAF

length: 10
size: .
V: TRBV7-2
CDR3: ASSPQGFEAF

length: 14
size: .
V: TRBV5-6
CDR3: ASSPGTSTINNEQF

length: 13
size: .
V: TRBV7-9
CDR3: ASSTRGQGSGEQY

length: 13
size: many
V: TRBV5-6
CDR3: ASSQTDRVINGYT

length: 12
size: few
V: TRBV7-3
CDR3: ASSLNPDYNEQF

length: 12
size: .
V: TRBV7-9
CDR3: ASSLRALRWKQY

length: 11
size: many
V: TRBV10-3
CDR3: AISTISWDTQY

length: 14
size: few
V: TRBV5-5
CDR3: ASSSGQFPTNEKLF

length: 17
size: few
V: TRBV12-3/TRBV12-4
CDR3: ASSFVRQTYRGLNEKLF

length: 14
size: many
V: TRBV6-5
CDR3: ASRPSGGSSSYEQY

length: 11
size: few
V: TRBV25-1
CDR3: ASSELGTDTQY

length: 15
size: few
V: TRBV6-1
CDR3: ASTPWDGYSGANVLT

length: 18
size: many
V: TRBV20-1
CDR3: SARDYRTAAGSGSYNEQF

length: 13
size: many
V: TRBV20-1
CDR3: SASGTGGFNYGYT

length: 11
size: few
V: TRBV6-1
CDR3: ASRTELNTEAF

length: 12
size: .
V: TRBV20-1
CDR3: SARSGESNQPQH

length: 11
size: many
V: TRBV29-1
CDR3: SVDEAAPYGYT

length: 12
size: .
V: TRBV6-4
CDR3: ASSDREYNSPLH

length: 13
size: many
V: TRBV20-1
CDR3: SARGGRGGTDTQY

length: 18
size: .
V: TRBV4-2
CDR3: ASSPPTTSGGFISYNEQF

length: 11
size: few
V: TRBV2
CDR3: ASSEDRGSTGT

length: 12
size: .
V: TRBV5-1
CDR3: ASGVGSVMHGYT

length: 11
size: few
V: TRBV12-5
CDR3: ASALQGPDTQY

length: 14
size: .
V: TRBV28
CDR3: ASSPYRELAKNIQY

length: 11
size: many
V: TRBV5-5
CDR3: ASSFDTNYEQY

length: 15
size: few
V: TRBV6-5
CDR3: ASSSRQESSGANVLT

length: 12
size: many
V: TRBV6-1
CDR3: ASSKLTGNTEAF